Listed here is a single TCR beta chain. The sample comes from a study of identical twins. This CDR3 has 17 amino acids. V lost 5 bases and J lost 0; bases outside the gene matches: 6. CDR1 and CDR2 from the germline V gene are SSHAT and FNYEAQ (reference sequence). TCRdb reprocessed the 5' RACE reads with MiXCR, giving one entry per CDR3 protein. The table has about 530,000 distinct CDR3 sequences, roughly 15% seen once. These same records also appear under a second study, on yellow fever vaccine responses in identical twins.

The sample consisted of CD4+ T cells sorted from blood. V and J are TRBV7-7 and TRBJ2-1, with 11 bases that match TRBD2. The sequence was collected from a woman between 18 and 29 years old in good health. The CDR3 DNA reads TGTGCCAGCAGCCCCACGGGGACTAGCGGCTCCTACAATGAGCAGTTCTTC. Its translation is CASSPTGTSGSYNEQFF. The full variable domain, its missing parts supplied by reference TRBV7-7 and TRBJ2-1, is GAGVSQSPRYKVTKRGQDVTLRCDPISSHATLYWYQQALGQGPEFLTYFNYEAQPDKSGLPSDRFSAERPEGSISTLTIQRTEQRDSAMYRCASSPTGTSGSYNEQFFGPGTRLTVL.